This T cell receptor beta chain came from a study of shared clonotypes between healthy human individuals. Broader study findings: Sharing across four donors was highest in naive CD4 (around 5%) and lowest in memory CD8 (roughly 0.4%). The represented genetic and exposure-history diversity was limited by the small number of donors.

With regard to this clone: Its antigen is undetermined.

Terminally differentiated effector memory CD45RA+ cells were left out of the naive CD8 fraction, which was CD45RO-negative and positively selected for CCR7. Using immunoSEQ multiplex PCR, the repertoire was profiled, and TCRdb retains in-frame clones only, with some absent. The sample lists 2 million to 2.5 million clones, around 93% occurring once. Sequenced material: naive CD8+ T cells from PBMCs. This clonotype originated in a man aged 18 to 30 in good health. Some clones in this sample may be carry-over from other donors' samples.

The CDR3 DNA reads TGTGCCAGCAGTGAGAATGGTGGCGGGACCGGAACCGGGGAGCTGTTTTTT. Translation: CASSENGGGTGTGELFF. The rearrangement uses TRBV2 and TRBJ2-2; maybe TRBD2 (6 bases). V was cut by 3 bases and J by 5 bases, with 19 bases left in between. The germline CDR1 and CDR2 sequences are SNHLY and FYNNEI. The CDR3 runs to 17 residues. The whole variable domain, remainder taken from reference TRBV2 and TRBJ2-2, is EPEVTQTPSHQVTQMGQEVILRCVPISNHLYFYWYRQILGQKVEFLVSFYNNEISEKSEIFDDQFSVERPDGSNFTLKIRSTKLEDSAMYFCASSENGGGTGTGELFFGEGSRLTVL.